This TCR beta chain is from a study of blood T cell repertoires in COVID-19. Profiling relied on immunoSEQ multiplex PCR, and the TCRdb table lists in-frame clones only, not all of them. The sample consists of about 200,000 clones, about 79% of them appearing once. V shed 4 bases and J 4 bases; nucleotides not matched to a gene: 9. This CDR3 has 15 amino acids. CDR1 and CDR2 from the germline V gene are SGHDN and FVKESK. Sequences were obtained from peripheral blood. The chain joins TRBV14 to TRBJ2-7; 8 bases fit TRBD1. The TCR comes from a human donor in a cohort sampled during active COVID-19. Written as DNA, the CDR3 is TGTGCCAGCAGCCGAGACAGGGGCTCAGATTACGAGCAGTACTTC. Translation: CASSRDRGSDYEQYF.